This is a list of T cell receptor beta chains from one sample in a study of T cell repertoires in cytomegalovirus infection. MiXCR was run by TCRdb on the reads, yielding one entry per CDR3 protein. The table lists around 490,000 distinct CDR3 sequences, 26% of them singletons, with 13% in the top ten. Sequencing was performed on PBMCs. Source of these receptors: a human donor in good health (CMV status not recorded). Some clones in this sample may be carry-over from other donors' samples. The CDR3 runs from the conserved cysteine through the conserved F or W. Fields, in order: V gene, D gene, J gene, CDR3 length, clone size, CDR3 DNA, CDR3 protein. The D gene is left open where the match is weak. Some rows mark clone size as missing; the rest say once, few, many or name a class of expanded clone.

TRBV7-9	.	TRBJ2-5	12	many	TGTGCCAGCAGCTTAGAGTGGGAGACCCAGTACTTC	CASSLEWETQYF
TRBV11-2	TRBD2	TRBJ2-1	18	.	TGTGCCAGCAGCTTAGTGTCAGCGGGACTAGCGGCTTACAATGAGCAGTTCTTC	CASSLVSAGLAAYNEQFF
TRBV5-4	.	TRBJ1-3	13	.	TGTGCCAGCAGCCACAAGGGCGGAAACACCATATATTTT	CASSHKGGNTIYF
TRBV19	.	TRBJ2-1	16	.	TGTGCCAGTAGTATTCTGAAGGGGGGGGGATACAATGAGCAGTTCTTC	CASSILKGGGYNEQFF
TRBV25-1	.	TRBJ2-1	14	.	TGTGCCAGCAGTGAAGGGGGATTTACCAATGAGCAGTTCTTC	CASSEGGFTNEQFF
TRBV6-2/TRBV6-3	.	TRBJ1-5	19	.	TGTGCCAGCAGTTCACCACCGGGGGCCATTCGCTTTAGCAATCAGCCCCAGCATTTT	CASSSPPGAIRFSNQPQHF
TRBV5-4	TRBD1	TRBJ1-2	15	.	TGTGCCAGCAGCGATCCCGGGACAGACATTTATGGCTACACCTTC	CASSDPGTDIYGYTF
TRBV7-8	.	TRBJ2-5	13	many	TGTTCCATGGCTACAGGGAAAGAAGAGACCCAGTACTTC	CSMATGKEETQYF
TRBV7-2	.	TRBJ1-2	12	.	TGTGCCAGCAGCACGCCACGATATGGCTACACCTTC	CASSTPRYGYTF
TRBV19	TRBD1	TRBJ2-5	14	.	TGTGCCAGTAGTTTCCGGACAGGGATAGAGACCCAGTACTTC	CASSFRTGIETQYF
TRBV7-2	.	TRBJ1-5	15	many	TGTGCCAGCAGCTCGACCGGTTCGGGCAATCAGCCCCAGCATTTT	CASSSTGSGNQPQHF